This T cell receptor beta chain originates from a study of human T cells and chemical hapten exposure (dated by TCRdb to the early 2020s). Context from the whole study: Libraries were pooled for sequencing, and per-sample TCR yields varied mainly because of small differences in library volumes within the pool. This study followed changes in the peripheral blood TCR repertoire in vivo during primary and secondary sensitization of alopecia patients to the hapten diphenylcyclopropenone (DPC). Both TCR alpha and TCR beta chains were sequenced from each blood RNA sample.

Reading the germline V gene gives CDR1 MGHRA and CDR2 YSYEKL. Clipping removes 3 bases from V and 7 bases from J, with 8 as the unmatched junction base count. From the cysteine up to the phenylalanine, the CDR3 has a length of 15 residues. This entry keeps only the CDR3 DNA: 45 bases, framed from base 1. Broader findings and caveats from the paper: After repeated subsampling, the strength of the expansion versus patch-test correlation and the threshold at which it became significant changed. The number of TCRs above 1 in 1000 frequency did not change with DPC sensitization; there was no evidence of global repertoire structure alterations.

Receptors were amplified or captured by 5' RACE. For sequencing, an Illumina MiSeq was employed. Library preparation attached unique molecular identifiers to individual cDNA molecules for quantitative, reproducible TCR counting. For the original study's pipeline: A median of about 100,000 TCRs per sample was observed, with a range of roughly 23,224 to 700,000. V, J and CDR3 annotation of the TCR reads was performed with the Decombinator software suite. For PS versus PT1 abundance plots, all samples were subsampled to the same number of TCRs (28,000). Expanded TCRs were defined as absent before sensitization and observed at least eight times at the 2-week time point. The public reads were run again by TCRdb, first through fastp at Q25 and then through MiXCR, and only productive beta chains were kept. Each entry merges the rows of one CDR3 protein and shows their most common DNA and genes. These V and J calls rely on TCRdb rather than the paper's analysis. The sample records 81,000 or so distinct CDR3 sequences, 6% to 8.5% of which are singletons. Under 3% of the sample rests with the top ten.

This clonotype was seen a few times. Its antigen has not been determined. No qualities accompany the bases; no much larger clone lies one base away. Unfractionated whole blood was collected in Tempus Blood RNA tubes, and total RNA was extracted from that blood. Roughly five healthy volunteers were used as TCR sequencing controls and were bled at day 0, 2 weeks and 6 weeks. The chain uses TRBV4-1 and TRBJ2-1; TRBD1 fits 8 bases in the junction. This receptor was obtained from a male donor in good health. The base sequence is TGCGCCAGCAGCCAGGCGACAGGGGCGCCAAATGAGCAGTTCTTC. Its translation reads: CASSQATGAPNEQFF.